The next 24 T cell receptor beta chains were all read from a single sample in a study of blood T cells in healthy people across ages (dated by TCRdb to 2014 to 2015). The method was 5' RACE. Sequencing relied on an Illumina HiSeq 2500. A second PCR of roughly 7 to 11 cycles was performed with a sample-barcoded 5' primer and a J-beta primer mix. TCRdb reprocessed the public reads (quality trimming at Q25 with fastp, clone calling with MiXCR) and kept in-frame beta chains. Under each unique CDR3 protein, matching rows form one entry showing the most common genes and DNA. Present in this sample are hundreds of thousands of distinct CDR3 sequences, around 40% of which were seen just once. Around a fifth of the sample is taken by the ten largest. The sample consisted of blood. The origin of the receptors is an older woman in good health.

This chain uses TRBV6-1 with TRBJ2-7; D remains ambiguous. This CDR3 has 14 amino acids. V was trimmed by 8 bases and J by 3 bases, leaving 17 bases between them. Looked up from germline, CDR1 is MNHNS and CDR2 is SASEGT. CDR3 sequence reads: CASLLSQAIYEQYF. The CDR3 nucleotides are TGTGCCAGCCTCCTTAGTCAAGCGATCTACGAGCAGTACTTC.

The chain joins TRBV20-1 to TRBJ2-5; D is ambiguous. CDR3 length: 11 amino acids. The V gene lost 4 bases and the J gene lost 2 bases, with 5 bases spanning the gap. CDR1 and CDR2 (germline): DFQATT, SNEGSKA (reference sequence). This chain's CDR3 is CSATGQETQYF. CDR3 coding DNA: TGCAGTGCTACTGGTCAAGAGACCCAGTACTTC.

There are a few counts of this clonotype. V and J are TRBV2 and TRBJ2-1; possibly TRBD2 for D (5 bases). Germline V gene lookup returns CDR1 SNHLY and CDR2 FYNNEI. The CDR3 is 14 residues long. V lost 3 bases to trimming and J lost 8 bases, with 14 bases between them. Written as DNA, the CDR3 is TGTGCCAGCAGTGAGTCTGGATCGAGGGATGAGCAGTTCTTC. It codes for CASSESGSRDEQFF.

This clonotype was counted ten times or more. The chain employs TRBV29-1 and TRBJ2-3; TRBD2 agrees at 7 bases. The length of the CDR3 is 15 residues. CDR1 and CDR2 (germline): SQVTM, ANQGSEA. The V gene end was trimmed by 5 bases and the J gene end by 1 base; junction bases not matched to a gene: 9. The CDR3 sequence: CSVLSPTSGTDTQYF. The CDR3 DNA is TGCAGCGTTCTCTCCCCTACTAGCGGCACAGATACGCAGTATTTT.

This clonotype turned up a few times. The rearrangement uses TRBV27 and TRBJ2-5; D not resolved. Per the germline V gene, CDR1 is MNHEY and CDR2 is SMNVEV (reference sequence). The CDR3 totals 15 residues. Trimming removed 8 bases from V and 4 bases from J, with 20 bases in between. This CDR3 is CASAYLGSERETQYF. The CDR3 DNA reads TGTGCCAGCGCGTACCTAGGATCCGAACGAGAGACCCAGTACTTC.

V and J are TRBV12-3 or TRBV12-4 and TRBJ2-1; possibly TRBD2 for D (6 bases). CDR3 length: 16 amino acids. Trimming cost V 1 base and J 2 bases, with 12 bases left between them. CDR3 sequence reads: CASSLGVAAPYNEQFF. CDR3 nucleotides: TGTGCCAGCAGTTTAGGAGTAGCGGCGCCCTACAATGAGCAGTTCTTC.

V is TRBV20-1 and J is TRBJ2-5, with 9 bases aligning to TRBD1. Trimming removed 5 bases from V and 3 bases from J; junction bases left unmatched: 4. The germline V gene has CDR1 DFQATT and CDR2 SNEGSKA (reference sequence). This CDR3 spans 13 amino acids. CDR3 coding DNA: TGCAGTGCTCGGAGGACAGGGGAAGAGACCCAGTACTTC. Its translation is CSARRTGEETQYF.

V gene TRBV30 combines with J gene TRBJ1-1; D is ambiguous. Germline V lookup: CDR1 GTSNPN, CDR2 SVGIG (reference sequence). This CDR3 comprises 13 residues. Trimming shortened V by 3 bases and J by 6 bases, and 14 bases separated the two germline ends. The CDR3 region is CAWRAWELAEAFF. The CDR3 nucleotides read TGTGCCTGGAGGGCGTGGGAATTGGCTGAAGCTTTCTTT.

DNA of the CDR3: TGTGCCAGCACCGTAGCGGGGGGGCTCACGGATACGCAGTATTTT. Translating gives CASTVAGGLTDTQYF. J is TRBJ2-3 and V is TRBV12-3 or TRBV12-4, with TRBD2 matching 11 bases. The CDR3 runs to 15 residues. V dropped 7 bases and J dropped 6; count of bases not matched to a gene: 9.

The rearrangement joins TRBV6-2 or TRBV6-3 to TRBJ1-1; TRBD1 matches 7 bases. Germline CDR1 and CDR2: MNHEY and SVGEGT. The CDR3 runs 14 residues. J was trimmed by 0 bases and V by 9 bases; bases with no gene match: 7. CDR3 in amino acids: CASRTGTVNTEAFF. In DNA, the CDR3 is TGTGCCAGTCGTACCGGGACAGTGAACACTGAAGCTTTCTTT.

This sequence joins TRBV18 and TRBJ2-3; the D is unclear. Germline CDR1 is KGHSH and CDR2 is LQKENI. This CDR3 comprises 13 residues. Trimming shortened V by 4 bases and J by 2 bases, and 7 bases separated the two germline ends. The CDR3 DNA is TGTGCCAGCTCACTGGAAGACACAGATACGCAGTATTTT. Translated, it gives CASSLEDTDTQYF. The entire variable domain, with the rest obtained from reference TRBV18 and TRBJ2-3, is as follows: NAGVMQNPRHLVRRRGQEARLRCSPMKGHSHVYWYRQLPEEGLKFMVYLQKENIIDESGMPKERFSAEFPKEGPSILRIQQVVRGDSAAYFCASSLEDTDTQYFGPGTRLTVL.

This clonotype was recorded many times. The chain couples TRBV20-1 to TRBJ1-2, with 9 bases aligning to TRBD1. The length of the CDR3 is 16 residues. Trimming cost V 0 bases and J 8 bases; bases outside gene matches: 13. Germline lookup yields CDR1 DFQATT and CDR2 SNEGSKA (reference sequence). CDR3 residues: CSARDAGAQGARGYTF. CDR3 sequence (DNA): TGCAGTGCTAGAGACGCGGGGGCACAGGGGGCTCGAGGCTACACCTTC.

Concerning this clonotype: Compared with germline, one end of the junction differs, possibly owing to a read error. V and J are TRBV4-1 and TRBJ1-5, with D possibly TRBD1 on 6 matching bases. In germline, CDR1 is MGHRA, CDR2 YSYEKL. The CDR3 length is 16 residues. The CDR3, as DNA: TGCGCCAGCAGCCAAGACCCCGGCAGGGGCGGTCAGTCCCAGCATTTT. It translates to CASSQDPGRGGQSQHF.

The V gene is TRBV15, the J gene TRBJ1-2; TRBD1 aligns across 11 bases. The CDR3 runs 14 residues. CDR1 and CDR2 from the germline V gene are LNHNV and YYDKDF (reference sequence). For the CDR3, the DNA is TGTGTTACGAGGACAGGGGGCGACCCCTATGGCTACACCTTC. Its translation is CVTRTGGDPYGYTF.

Only a few counts were recorded for this clonotype. The rearrangement uses TRBV5-1 and TRBJ2-7; D possibly corresponds to TRBD2 (6 bases). The germline CDR1 and CDR2 sequences are SGHRS and YFSETQ. V gave up 4 bases and J gave up 6 bases, with 11 bases separating them. The CDR3 contains 12 residues. CDR3 nucleotides: TGCGCCAGCAGCATGACTAGGGGCGAGCAGTACTTC. Translated, it gives CASSMTRGEQYF.

About this clonotype: A read error may be the cause here, since a much bigger clone is one base away. The chain uses TRBV25-1 and TRBJ2-1; 9 positions agree with TRBD2. The CDR3 has 13 amino acids. Germline V gives CDR1 MGHDK, CDR2 SYGVNS. V lost 4 bases and J lost 10; bases outside the gene matches: 5. The CDR3 loop reads CASSGGLAKEQFF. Here the CDR3 DNA reads TGTGCCAGCAGTGGAGGACTAGCGAAGGAGCAGTTCTTC.

This clonotype was observed a handful of times. The chain uses TRBV10-3 and TRBJ2-4, with D possibly being TRBD1 or TRBD2 (5 bases each). The CDR3 sequence is 12 residues long. Looked up from germline, CDR1 is ENHRY and CDR2 is SYGVKD. Deletions cut 6 bases from V and 8 bases from J, with 11 bases between. CDR3 sequence (DNA): TGTGCCATCAGGGGGGATCGGGACATTCAGTACTTC. It codes for CAIRGDRDIQYF.

This chain links TRBV6-5 with TRBJ2-7, with 8 positions matching TRBD1. Germline CDR1 and CDR2: MNHEY and SVGAGI. The CDR3 runs 14 residues. Trimming took 6 bases from V and 7 from J; bases not matched to a gene: 11. As DNA, the CDR3 is TGTGCCAGCAGCCCCGGACAGGGTTCGTGGGAGCAGTACTTC. This translates into CASSPGQGSWEQYF.

The chain combines TRBV6-6 with TRBJ2-2; 9 positions agree with TRBD1. Germline loops: CDR1 MNHNY, CDR2 SVGAGI (reference sequence). The CDR3 totals 16 residues. V dropped 5 bases and J dropped 3; count of bases not matched to a gene: 7. This CDR3 reads CASSPMGQGYTGELFF. The DNA for the CDR3 is TGTGCCAGCAGTCCCATGGGACAGGGATACACCGGGGAGCTGTTTTTT.

The sample holds a few counts of this clonotype. The V call is TRBV7-2, the J call TRBJ2-4; possible D gene TRBD2, 5 bases. The DNA end favors TRBJ2-7, so the J call may be wrong. CDR3 length: 17 amino acids. Germline-derived CDR1 and CDR2 are SGHTA and FQGNSA. CDR3 region: CASSLTQGGWKVYEQYF. The CDR3 DNA follows: TGTGCCAGCAGCTTAACCCAAGGCGGGTGGAAGGTGTACGAGCAGTACTTC.

The chain is built from TRBV10-3 and TRBJ2-3, with 9 bases that match TRBD1. Losses at the gene ends were 6 bases for V and 5 bases for J; bases not matched to a gene: 9. The germline V gene encodes CDR1 ENHRY and CDR2 SYGVKD. CDR3 size: 15 residues. This chain's CDR3 is CAIRSKQGAEDTQYF. In DNA form, the CDR3 reads TGTGCCATCAGGTCAAAACAGGGGGCGGAAGATACGCAGTATTTT.

This clonotype was picked up many times. The chain is built from TRBV4-3 and TRBJ2-1; 7 nucleotides match TRBD2. This CDR3 contains 14 residues. V dropped 3 bases and J dropped 7; count of bases not matched to a gene: 6. Looked up from germline, CDR1 is LGHNA and CDR2 is YSLEER. The CDR3 region has the DNA TGCGCCAGCAGCCACCGCGCGGGAGTAAATGAGCAGTTCTTC. This translates into CASSHRAGVNEQFF.

This clonotype was observed a few times. This rearrangement joins TRBV6-5 to TRBJ2-1; a weak D match, TRBD2 (5 bases). Germline V gene data show CDR1 as MNHEY and CDR2 as SVGAGI. Between the trimmed V and J ends, which lost 6 bases and 7 bases, there was a span of 7 bases. CDR3 length: 11 amino acids. The CDR3 sequence: CASRGLNEQFF. Here the CDR3 DNA reads TGTGCCAGCAGAGGACTTAATGAGCAGTTCTTC.

This clonotype was detected ten times or more. The rearrangement uses TRBV29-1 and TRBJ1-1; D is unresolved. The CDR3 length is 12 residues. V gave up 5 bases and J gave up 1 base, with 8 bases separating them. Germline CDR1 SQVTM, CDR2 ANQGSEA. The DNA for the CDR3 is TGCAGCGTTAAAGGAGGGAACACTGAAGCTTTCTTT. This translates into CSVKGGNTEAFF.